One and the same sample provided the 6 T cell receptor beta chains below, sequenced in a study of T cell repertoires in cytomegalovirus infection. MiXCR, run by TCRdb on the reads, gives a single entry per CDR3 protein. This sample has some 390,000 distinct CDR3 sequences, with 15% to 20% found just once. Source material: PBMCs. These receptors originate from a human donor in good health (CMV status not recorded). Some clones in this sample may be carry-over from other donors' samples.

In this sample, this clonotype turned up many times. This sequence joins TRBV7-4 and TRBJ1-2; possibly TRBD1 for D (5 bases). Germline V CDR1 and CDR2: SGHVT, SQSDAQ. The CDR3 runs 18 residues. Trimming stripped 2 bases from V and 4 bases from J, with 23 bases between. The CDR3 DNA is TGTGCCAGCAGCTTAAAACCCGTCGGGCTCAGAAGGGGCTATGGCTACACCTTC. Its protein product is CASSLKPVGLRRGYGYTF.

This clonotype was recorded many times. This CDR3 is CASSLAGGGQGDYGYTF. CDR3 nucleotides: TGTGCCAGCAGTTTGGCAGGTGGAGGACAGGGCGACTATGGCTACACCTTC. The rearrangement uses TRBV28 and TRBJ1-2, with 8 positions matching TRBD1. The CDR3 runs 17 residues. V lost 3 bases, J lost 3 bases, and 12 bases stayed unmatched. Germline-derived CDR1 and CDR2 are MDHEN and SYDVKM.

This clonotype was detected only a few times. The chain is built from TRBV2 and TRBJ1-1; 8 bases fit TRBD1. The CDR3 is made up of 15 amino acids. Germline V gives CDR1 SNHLY, CDR2 FYNNEI. Losses at the gene ends were 1 base for V and 1 base for J; bases not matched to a gene: 2. The CDR3 region has the DNA TGTGCCAGCAGTGAAGTCGGGACAGGGAACACTGAAGCTTTCTTT. Amino acids: CASSEVGTGNTEAFF.

In its sample, this clonotype was seen a few times. The chain recombines TRBV20-1 with TRBJ2-5; TRBD2 aligns across 15 bases. Germline V gene lookup returns CDR1 DFQATT and CDR2 SNEGSKA (reference sequence). J was trimmed by 5 bases and V by 5 bases; bases with no gene match: 6. The CDR3 contains 15 residues. As DNA, the CDR3 is TGCAGTGCTGTCCGGGGGACTAGCGGGGGGGAGACCCAGTACTTC. It specifies CSAVRGTSGGETQYF.

This chain joins TRBV7-9 and TRBJ2-7, with D unclear. This CDR3 comprises 14 residues. The V gene's germline CDR1 is SEHNR and CDR2 FQNEAQ (reference sequence). V lost 2 bases and J lost 3, with 11 bases in between. CDR3 sequence (DNA): TGTGCCAGCAGCTTAACTGGGAACCGCTACGAGCAGTACTTC. This codes for CASSLTGNRYEQYF.

This clonotype was counted at least ten times. V gene TRBV12-3 or TRBV12-4 combines with J gene TRBJ2-3, with a weak D call TRBD1 (6 bases). Trimming removed 8 bases at V and 6 bases at J, with 21 bases between. This CDR3 is 15 amino acids long. CDR3 bases: TGTGCCAGCGCCCCACCGGGGACATCCTTGGATACGCAGTATTTT. Its translation is CASAPPGTSLDTQYF.